These T cell receptor beta chains were read from a single sample in a study of monozygotic twins with inflammatory bowel disease. One entry per CDR3 protein, without DNA, is what TCRdb gives after re-calling the 5' RACE reads. Recorded for this sample: under 45,000 distinct CDR3 sequences. Sequencing was performed on blood. The source is a human donor with ulcerative colitis or Crohn's disease, or a healthy co-twin of an affected twin (not recorded which). Each CDR3 is given with its conserved first and last residue.

>15|TRBV12-3/TRBV12-4|TRBJ2-3
CASAPDFSRTDTQYF
>15|TRBV5-1|TRBJ2-1
CASSAGLAGVLLEFF
>12|TRBV3-1|TRBJ2-7
CASSQVPYEQYF
>15|TRBV4-2|TRBJ2-2
CASSQAHPVTGELFF
>17|TRBV21-1|TRBJ2-3
CASSLLAPAGVTDTQYF
>11|TRBV5-5|TRBJ1-1
CASGLDVLAFF
>15|TRBV10-3|TRBJ2-2
CAINRGRSNTGELFF
>15|TRBV6-1|TRBJ2-2
CASSLDTPNTGELFF
>16|TRBV5-1|TRBJ2-5
CASSLAWGDGQETQYF
>14|TRBV20-1|TRBJ2-3
CSARGSGFPDTQYF
>12|TRBV3-1|TRBJ1-2
CASGYRDHGYTF
>13|TRBV29-1|TRBJ1-5
CSVSRDGNQPQHF
>17|TRBV29-1|TRBJ2-1
CSVEELAGAQGSNEQFF
>16|TRBV29-1|TRBJ2-2
CSVEVVARGNTGELFF
>15|TRBV4-1|TRBJ2-3
CASSRQALSTDTQYF
>18|TRBV5-4|TRBJ1-3
CASSLRDGLFSSGNTIYF
>16|TRBV20-1|TRBJ2-1
CSATPPRTSAGNEQFF
>14|TRBV7-2|TRBJ2-7
CASTANIGGYEQYF
>15|TRBV11-2|TRBJ2-7
CASSVGGFSSYEQYF
>16|TRBV29-1|TRBJ2-7
CSVLGLAGGRSYEQYF
>16|TRBV15|TRBJ2-1
CATSPGPSGLNNEQFF
>15|TRBV30|TRBJ1-1
CAWSVTGKRDTEAFF
>15|TRBV7-2|TRBJ2-3
CASSLARGAQDTQYF
>15|TRBV7-7|TRBJ2-2
CASSDRGPGTGELFF
>16|TRBV28|TRBJ1-3
CASSGTGTSAGNTIYF
>15|TRBV4-3|TRBJ1-2
CASSQDPQPDYGYTF
>15|TRBV20-1|TRBJ2-7
CSARDYRAFSYEQYF
>17|TRBV6-5|TRBJ1-4
CASSYSYQATSPLKLFF
>12|TRBV6-6|TRBJ1-5
CVSSYQTQPQHF
>13|TRBV27|TRBJ1-6
CASSFGVNSPLHF
>15|TRBV7-2|TRBJ2-1
CASRREGLSYNEQFF
>13|TRBV11-2|TRBJ1-2
CASSARRYYGYTF
>15|TRBV5-5|TRBJ2-2
CASSLGQAITGELFF
>13|TRBV7-3|TRBJ1-1
CASSQSWDTEAFF
>14|TRBV13|TRBJ1-2
CASSEGQINYGYTF
>16|TRBV7-9|TRBJ2-6
CASSPTGSSGANVLTF
>15|TRBV6-1|TRBJ2-1
CASSQREDAYNEQFF
>15|TRBV20-1|TRBJ2-1
CSATDLAGNRNEQFF
>12|TRBV18|TRBJ2-7
CASSSTTYEQYF
>15|TRBV7-8|TRBJ1-1
CASSLLRGGNTEAFF
>14|TRBV29-1|TRBJ1-2
CSVEDQDRVGGYTF
>16|TRBV21-1|TRBJ1-1
CASSKAETGGYTEAFF
>13|TRBV6-1|TRBJ2-7
CASSAQDSYEQYF
>13|TRBV6-2/TRBV6-3|TRBJ1-1
CASSYRRTVEAFF
>16|TRBV5-5|TRBJ2-3
CASSSGPGRGTDTQYF